This TCR beta chain is from a study of CD8 T cells in Susac syndrome. Study at large: At the time their blood was drawn, patients with Susac syndrome were either therapy-naive, on corticosteroids (with some of them also receiving intravenous immunoglobulin), or on intravenous immunoglobulin alone.

Diagnostic criteria defined recently for definite or probable disease were met by the Susac syndrome patients. General study points: The Susac syndrome CD4+ T cell repertoires displayed no clonal expansion.

A word on this clonotype: Its cognate antigen is unknown.

With random hexamers, about 0.45 to 1 ug RNA was reverse transcribed. Each CDR3 protein gets one entry after TCRdb re-called the immunoSEQ multiplex PCR reads with MiXCR. The sample lists around 200,000 distinct CDR3 sequences; almost 96% were seen once. The CDR3 sequence is 15 residues long. The germline V gene encodes CDR1 SGHTA and CDR2 FQGTGA. Trimming stripped 2 bases from V and 1 base from J, with 11 bases between. The sequencing input was CD4+ T cells from PBMCs. This chain joins TRBV7-3 and TRBJ2-5; D gene ambiguous. This TCR was sampled from a human donor with Susac syndrome. The CDR3 bases are TGTGCCAGCAGCTTATTGGGCAGCTCCCAAGAGACCCAGTACTTC. Translation: CASSLLGSSQETQYF.